A selection of T cell receptor beta chains follows, all from one sample in a study of blood T cell repertoires in COVID-19. Here immunoSEQ multiplex PCR was the method, and the copy in TCRdb shows in-frame clones only, minus some. Here the sample spans roughly 330,000 clones, 86% being singletons. Sequenced material: peripheral blood. Every receptor here comes from a woman in her forties or fifties with acute or convalescent COVID-19. The CDR3 runs from the conserved cysteine through the conserved F or W. The order of the fields is J gene, V gene, clone size, D gene, CDR3 protein, CDR3 DNA. D genes are given only for firm matches. Clone size, where shown, is once, few, many, or a class for clones that have expanded.

TRBJ1-2 | TRBV9 | - | - | CASSVGSRGGYTF | TGTGCCAGCAGCGTTGGCAGCCGAGGAGGCTACACCTTC
TRBJ2-7 | TRBV27 | - | - | CASSLGQPYEQYF | TGTGCCAGCAGTTTAGGGCAGCCGTACGAGCAGTACTTC
TRBJ2-7 | TRBV11-2 | - | - | CASSQMRSSSVLKYF | TGTGCCAGCAGCCAAATGAGGTCTTCCAGCGTCCTGAAGTACTTC
TRBJ2-7 | TRBV5-4 | many | TRBD2 | CASSLRGGGEQYF | TGTGCCAGCAGTCTCCGCGGGGGTGGCGAGCAGTACTTC
TRBJ2-2 | TRBV28 | - | TRBD1 | CASSFRDRGGGELFF | TGTGCCAGCAGTTTCCGGGACAGGGGAGGCGGGGAGCTGTTTTTT
TRBJ2-3 | TRBV6-5 | - | - | CASKTLLAEDTQYF | TGTGCCAGCAAGACGCTGCTAGCAGAAGATACGCAGTATTTT
TRBJ1-1 | TRBV7-2 | - | - | CASSFQGQGTEAFF | TGTGCCAGCAGCTTCCAAGGTCAGGGCACTGAAGCTTTCTTT
TRBJ1-1 | TRBV9 | - | - | CASSVGGQGHTEAFF | TGTGCCAGCAGCGTAGGAGGCCAGGGGCACACTGAAGCTTTCTTT
TRBJ1-4 | TRBV3-1/TRBV3-2 | - | - | CASSQDPAGAQKLFF | TGTGCCAGCAGCCAAGATCCCGCAGGGGCCCAAAAACTGTTTTTT
TRBJ2-1 | TRBV14 | - | TRBD1 | CASSIRQGGYNEQFF | TGTGCCAGCAGCATACGACAGGGGGGCTACAATGAGCAGTTCTTC
TRBJ2-5 | TRBV28 | - | - | CASSQGGQETQYF | TGTGCCAGCAGTCAAGGCGGCCAAGAGACCCAGTACTTC